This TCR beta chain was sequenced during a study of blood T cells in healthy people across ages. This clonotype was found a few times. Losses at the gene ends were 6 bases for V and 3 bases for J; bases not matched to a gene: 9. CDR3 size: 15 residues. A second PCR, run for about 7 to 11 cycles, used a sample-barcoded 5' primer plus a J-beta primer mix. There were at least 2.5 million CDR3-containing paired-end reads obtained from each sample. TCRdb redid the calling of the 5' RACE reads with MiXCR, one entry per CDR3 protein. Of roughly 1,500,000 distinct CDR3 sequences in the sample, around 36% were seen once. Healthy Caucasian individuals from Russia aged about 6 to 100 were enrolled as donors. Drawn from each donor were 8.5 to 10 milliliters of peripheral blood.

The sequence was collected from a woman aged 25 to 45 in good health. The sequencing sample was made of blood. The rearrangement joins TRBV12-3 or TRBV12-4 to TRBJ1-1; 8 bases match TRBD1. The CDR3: CASRGQAYSYTEAFF. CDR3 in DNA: TGTGCCAGCAGGGGACAGGCCTACAGTTACACTGAAGCTTTCTTT.